This T cell receptor (beta chain) was documented in a study of T cells after yellow fever vaccination. Study in general: Some fractions had low cell numbers, and these were prepared with SMART-Seq v4 Ultra Low Input. General study points: Repertoires sorted by FACS could include abundant clonotypes that are contaminants from the bulk population. A minor fraction of clonotypes spanned both CD4 and CD8 compartments.

TCRdb independently ran MiXCR on the 5' RACE reads; one entry per CDR3 protein. The table records approximately 250,000 distinct CDR3 sequences, 5.2% of them present only once. The J segment lost 5 bases and the V segment lost 0 bases, leaving 0 bases of the junction unmatched. The CDR3 covers 14 residues. The germline gives CDR1 SGHAT, CDR2 FQNNGV. This clonotype has only a few counts. Antigen unknown. The chain links TRBV11-2 to TRBJ2-1; 8 bases are shared with TRBD2. Specimen: CD4+ T cells sorted from PBMCs, collected on the day of the yellow fever booster vaccination. The clonotype comes from a man aged 18 to 29 who received the YFV17D yellow fever vaccine. CDR3 nucleotide sequence: TGTGCCAGCAGCTTAGAGCGGGGGGACAATGAGCAGTTCTTC. Its translation: CASSLERGDNEQFF. The variable domain in full, completed from reference TRBV11-2 and TRBJ2-1, reads EAGVAQSPRYKIIEKRQSVAFWCNPISGHATLYWYQQILGQGPKLLIQFQNNGVVDDSQLPKDRFSAERLKGVDSTLKIQPAKLEDSAVYLCASSLERGDNEQFFGPGTRLTVL.